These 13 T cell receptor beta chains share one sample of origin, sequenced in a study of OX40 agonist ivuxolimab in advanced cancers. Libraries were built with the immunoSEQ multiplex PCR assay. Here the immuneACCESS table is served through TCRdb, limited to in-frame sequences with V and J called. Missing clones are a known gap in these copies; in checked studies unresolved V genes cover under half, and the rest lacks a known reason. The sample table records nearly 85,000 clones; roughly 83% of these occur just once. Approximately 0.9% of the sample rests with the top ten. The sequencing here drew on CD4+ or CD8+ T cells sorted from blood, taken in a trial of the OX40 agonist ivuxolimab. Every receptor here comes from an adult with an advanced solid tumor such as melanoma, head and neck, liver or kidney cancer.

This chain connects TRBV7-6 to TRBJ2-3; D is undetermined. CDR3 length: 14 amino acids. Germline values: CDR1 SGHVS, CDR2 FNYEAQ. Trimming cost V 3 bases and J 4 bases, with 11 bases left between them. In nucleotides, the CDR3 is TGTGCCAGCAGCTTGTCCGTTGCCTCAGATACGCAGTATTTT. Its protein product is CASSLSVASDTQYF.

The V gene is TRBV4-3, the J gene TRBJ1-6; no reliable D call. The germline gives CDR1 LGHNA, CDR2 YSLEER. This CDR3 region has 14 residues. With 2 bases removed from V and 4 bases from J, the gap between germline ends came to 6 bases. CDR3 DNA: TGCGCCAGCAGCCAACAGCCTTATAATTCACCCCTCCACTTT. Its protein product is CASSQQPYNSPLHF.

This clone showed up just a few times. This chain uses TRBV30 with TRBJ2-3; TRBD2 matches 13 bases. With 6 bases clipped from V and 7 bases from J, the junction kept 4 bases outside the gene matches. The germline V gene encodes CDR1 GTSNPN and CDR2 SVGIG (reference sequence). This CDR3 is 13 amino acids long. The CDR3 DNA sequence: TGTGCCTGTACTAGCGGGGGGGCCCATACGCAGTATTTT. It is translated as CACTSGGAHTQYF. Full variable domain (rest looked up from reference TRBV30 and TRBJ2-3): SQTIHQWPATLVQPVGSPLSLECTVEGTSNPNLYWYRQAAGRGLQLLFYSVGIGQISSEVPQNLSASRPQDRQFILSSKKLLLSDSGFYLCACTSGGAHTQYFGPGTRLTVL.

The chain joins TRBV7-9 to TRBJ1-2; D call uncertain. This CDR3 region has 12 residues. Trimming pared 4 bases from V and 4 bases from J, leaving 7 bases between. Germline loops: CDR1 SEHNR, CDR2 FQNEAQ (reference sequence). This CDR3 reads CASSSFLYGYTF. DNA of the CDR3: TGTGCCAGCAGCTCCTTTCTCTATGGCTACACCTTC.

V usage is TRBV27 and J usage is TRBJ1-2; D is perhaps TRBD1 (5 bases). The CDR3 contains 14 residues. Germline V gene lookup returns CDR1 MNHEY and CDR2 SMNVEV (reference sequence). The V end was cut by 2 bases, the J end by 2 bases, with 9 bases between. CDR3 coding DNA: TGTGCCAGCAGTTTACAGGGAAAAAACTATGGCTACACCTTC. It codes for CASSLQGKNYGYTF.

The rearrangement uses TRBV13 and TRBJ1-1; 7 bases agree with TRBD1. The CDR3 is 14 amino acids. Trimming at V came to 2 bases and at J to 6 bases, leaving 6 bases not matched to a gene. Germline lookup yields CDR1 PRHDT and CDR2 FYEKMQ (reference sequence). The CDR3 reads CASSLLQGGAEAFF. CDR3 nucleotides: TGTGCCAGCAGCTTACTTCAGGGGGGCGCTGAAGCTTTCTTT.

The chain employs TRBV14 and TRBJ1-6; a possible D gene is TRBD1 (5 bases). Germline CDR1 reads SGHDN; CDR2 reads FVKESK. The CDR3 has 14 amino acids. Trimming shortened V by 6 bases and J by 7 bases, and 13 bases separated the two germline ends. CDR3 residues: CASRVGLTNSPLHF. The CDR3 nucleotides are TGTGCCAGCAGGGTGGGACTGACGAATTCACCCCTCCACTTT.

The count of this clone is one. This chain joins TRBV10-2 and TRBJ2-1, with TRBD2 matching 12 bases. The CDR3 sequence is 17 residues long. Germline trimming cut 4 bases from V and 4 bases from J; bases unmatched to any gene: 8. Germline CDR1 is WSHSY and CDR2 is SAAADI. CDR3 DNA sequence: TGCGCCAGCAGTGCCGGGACTAGCGGGTTGGGATACAATGAGCAGTTCTTC. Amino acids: CASSAGTSGLGYNEQFF.

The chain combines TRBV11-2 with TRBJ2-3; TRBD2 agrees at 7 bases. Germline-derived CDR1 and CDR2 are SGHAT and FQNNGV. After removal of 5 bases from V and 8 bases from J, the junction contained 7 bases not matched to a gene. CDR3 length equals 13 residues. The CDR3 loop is CASSPTSEGTQYF. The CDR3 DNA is TGTGCCAGCAGCCCAACTAGCGAGGGTACGCAGTATTTT.

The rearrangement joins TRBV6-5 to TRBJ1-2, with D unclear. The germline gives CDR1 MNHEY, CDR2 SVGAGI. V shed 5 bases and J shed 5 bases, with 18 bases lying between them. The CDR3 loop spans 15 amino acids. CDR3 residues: CASSLLPGQQYGYTF. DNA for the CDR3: TGTGCCAGCAGTCTCCTACCGGGCCAGCAGTATGGCTACACCTTC.

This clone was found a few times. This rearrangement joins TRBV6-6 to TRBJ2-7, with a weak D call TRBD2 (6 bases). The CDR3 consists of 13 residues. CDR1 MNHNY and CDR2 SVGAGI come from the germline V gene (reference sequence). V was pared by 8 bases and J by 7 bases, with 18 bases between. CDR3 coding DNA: TGTGCCAGCGTCGGGGGTACGGCTCGAGAGCAGTACTTC. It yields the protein CASVGGTAREQYF.

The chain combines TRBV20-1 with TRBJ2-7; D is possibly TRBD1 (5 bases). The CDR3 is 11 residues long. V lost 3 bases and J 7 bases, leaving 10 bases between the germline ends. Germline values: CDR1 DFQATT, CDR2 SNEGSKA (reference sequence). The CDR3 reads CSASRAGEQYF. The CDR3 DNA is TGCAGTGCTAGCCGAGCAGGGGAGCAGTACTTC.

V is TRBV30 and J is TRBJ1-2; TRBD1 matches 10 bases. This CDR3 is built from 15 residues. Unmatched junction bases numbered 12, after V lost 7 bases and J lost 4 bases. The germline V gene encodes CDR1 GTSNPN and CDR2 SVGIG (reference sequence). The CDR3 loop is CAFYLTGGFSYGYTF. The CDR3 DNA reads TGTGCCTTCTACCTGACAGGGGGCTTTAGCTATGGCTACACCTTC.